These 18 T cell receptor beta chains originate from one sample sequenced in a study of OX40 agonist ivuxolimab in advanced cancers. Clones were sequenced by immunoSEQ multiplex PCR, and TCRdb holds only the in-frame ones, with some missing. The sample has under 85,000 clones; around 84% are singletons. Source: CD4+ or CD8+ T cells sorted from blood, taken in a trial of the OX40 agonist ivuxolimab. The receptors derive from an adult with an advanced solid tumor such as melanoma, head and neck, liver or kidney cancer.

This clone was detected only once. The chain recombines TRBV27 with TRBJ2-3; a weak D match, TRBD1 (5 bases). V was shortened by 4 bases and J by 4 bases, with 15 bases between the two germline ends. CDR3 length: 15 residues. Germline V gives CDR1 MNHEY, CDR2 SMNVEV (reference sequence). The CDR3 DNA reads as TGTGCCAGCAGTTCGAGACCAGGGATGGCAGATACGCAGTATTTT. Translation: CASSSRPGMADTQYF.

The V and J genes are TRBV7-9 and TRBJ1-4; TRBD1 might be the D (5 bases). CDR1 is SEHNR, CDR2 FQNEAQ, per germline (reference sequence). The V end lost 6 bases, the J end lost 2 bases, and 10 bases lay between the germline ends. CDR3 length: 14 residues. CDR3 loop: CASSQGSTNEKLFF. DNA for the CDR3: TGTGCCAGCAGTCAGGGCTCCACTAATGAAAAACTGTTTTTT.

The gene calls are TRBV4-1 and TRBJ1-2, with D unclear. CDR3 length: 14 residues. The germline CDR1 and CDR2 sequences are MGHRA and YSYEKL. Trimming cost V 7 bases and J 8 bases, with 20 bases left between them. CDR3 sequence reads: CASNPQMTRRGYTF. In DNA, the CDR3 is TGCGCCAGCAACCCCCAAATGACTCGACGAGGCTACACCTTC.

The chain couples TRBV6-5 to TRBJ1-2; a possible D gene is TRBD1 (5 bases). Germline V gene sequence: CDR1 MNHEY, CDR2 SVGAGI. This CDR3 region has 15 residues. V was cut by 2 bases and J by 4 bases, with 14 bases left in between. The CDR3 loop reads CASSYPNAGIYGYTF. CDR3 nucleotides: TGTGCCAGCAGTTACCCTAATGCAGGGATCTATGGCTACACCTTC.

V usage is TRBV5-5 and J usage is TRBJ1-5; D gene uncertain. CDR1 is SGHKS, CDR2 YYEKEE, per germline (reference sequence). Trimming took 0 bases from V and 2 from J, leaving 15 bases between them. The CDR3 runs to 17 residues. CDR3 DNA: TGTGCCAGCAGCTTGGCACCGCTGGGGTGGGGCAATCAGCCCCAGCATTTT. Translating it yields CASSLAPLGWGNQPQHF.

This chain links TRBV7-9 with TRBJ2-7; TRBD1 aligns across 7 bases. The CDR3 has 15 residues. The germline V gene encodes CDR1 SEHNR and CDR2 FQNEAQ (reference sequence). V was clipped by 1 base and J by 2 bases; unmatched bases: 5. CDR3 DNA: TGTGCCAGCAGCTTAGAAGGGGGCGATCCCTACGAGCAGTACTTC. Its protein is CASSLEGGDPYEQYF.

The genes are TRBV13 and TRBJ2-4; 7 bases are shared with TRBD1. With 5 bases clipped from V and 3 bases from J, the junction kept 4 bases outside the gene matches. CDR3 length equals 14 residues. Germline CDR1 reads PRHDT; CDR2 reads FYEKMQ (reference sequence). CDR3 amino acids: CASSRQGGKNIQYF. Here the CDR3 DNA reads TGTGCCAGCAGCAGACAGGGTGGCAAAAACATTCAGTACTTC.

The chain couples TRBV5-5 to TRBJ2-3, with TRBD2 identical over 15 bases. Trimming cost V 1 base and J 6 bases; bases outside gene matches: 6. CDR3 length: 17 amino acids. The germline V gene has CDR1 SGHKS and CDR2 YYEKEE (reference sequence). The CDR3 sequence: CASSLIAGTSGRDTQYF. The CDR3, as DNA: TGTGCCAGCAGCTTGATAGCCGGGACTAGCGGGAGGGATACGCAGTATTTT. The full variable domain, its missing parts supplied by reference TRBV5-5 and TRBJ2-3, is DAGVTQSPTHLIKTRGQQVTLRCSPISGHKSVSWYQQVLGQGPQFIFQYYEKEERGRGNFPDRFSARQFPNYSSELNVNALLLGDSALYLCASSLIAGTSGRDTQYFGPGTRLTVL.

This chain joins TRBV7-2 and TRBJ2-7; TRBD1 agrees at 8 bases. Trimming cost V 1 base and J 3 bases; bases outside gene matches: 5. Germline V gene data show CDR1 as SGHTA and CDR2 as FQGNSA. This CDR3 has 15 amino acids. As DNA, the CDR3 is TGTGCCAGCAGCTTAGTAGACAGGGGATACTACGAGCAGTACTTC. Residues: CASSLVDRGYYEQYF.

The V gene is TRBV9, the J gene TRBJ1-1; no clear D gene. Germline lookup yields CDR1 SGDLS and CDR2 YYNGEE. The CDR3 contains 13 residues. V was cut by 0 bases and J by 10 bases, with 13 bases left in between. The CDR3 sequence: CASSVGNSGVAFF. The CDR3 nucleotides are TGTGCCAGCAGCGTAGGCAACTCCGGGGTAGCTTTCTTT.

This chain links TRBV5-6 with TRBJ1-5; D possibly corresponds to TRBD1 (5 bases). Germline assignment: CDR1 SGHDT and CDR2 YYEEEE. The CDR3 length is 14 residues. Trimming took 0 bases from V and 4 from J, leaving 8 bases between them. The CDR3: CASSLGQMNQPQHF. The CDR3 DNA follows: TGTGCCAGCAGCTTGGGACAGATGAATCAGCCCCAGCATTTT.

The chain carries TRBV6-5 and TRBJ1-5; 11 bases match TRBD1. This CDR3 is 14 amino acids long. V lost 7 bases to trimming and J lost 5 bases; unmatched junction nucleotides: 4. CDR1 MNHEY and CDR2 SVGAGI come from the germline V gene. In DNA form, the CDR3 reads TGTGCCAGCAAGATGGACAGGGGGCATCAGCCCCAGCATTTT. Translation: CASKMDRGHQPQHF.

The chain combines TRBV7-6 with TRBJ1-3, with 8 bases that match TRBD1. The CDR3 contains 15 residues. CDR1 and CDR2 from the germline V gene are SGHVS and FNYEAQ. The trim removed 4 bases at V and 4 bases at J, leaving 6 bases unmatched. The DNA of the CDR3 is TGTGCCAGCAGCTCGTACCGGGACAGGGGAAACACCATATATTTT. This translates into CASSSYRDRGNTIYF.

This chain connects TRBV11-3 to TRBJ2-2; TRBD2 agrees at 8 bases. The ends lost 3 bases at V and 3 bases at J; junction bases unmatched: 12. Per the germline V gene, CDR1 is SGHNT and CDR2 is YENEEA. The CDR3 covers 18 residues. The CDR3 DNA follows: TGTGCCAGCAGCTTCTCCACTGTGTTTAGCGGGGACACCGGGGAGCTGTTTTTT. Its translation is CASSFSTVFSGDTGELFF.

V is TRBV6-1 and J is TRBJ2-5, with D tentatively TRBD2 (6 bases). The ends were cut back, 6 bases at V and 3 bases at J, with 17 bases in the middle. This CDR3 is 15 amino acids long. Germline assignment: CDR1 MNHNS and CDR2 SASEGT. The DNA of the CDR3 is TGTGCCAGCAGCCGAAACGGGAGAGTCGAAGAGACCCAGTACTTC. Protein product: CASSRNGRVEETQYF.

V and J are TRBV25-1 and TRBJ2-3; D not resolved. The CDR3 loop spans 15 amino acids. Per germline, CDR1 MGHDK and CDR2 SYGVNS. Trimming left V 0 bases short and J 0 bases short, with 7 bases between. CDR3 region: CASSEYLTSTDTQYF. DNA for the CDR3: TGTGCCAGCAGTGAATATCTCACTAGCACAGATACGCAGTATTTT.

The chain links TRBV19 to TRBJ1-5; 10 bases are shared with TRBD1. The CDR3 sequence is 16 residues long. V dropped 6 bases and J dropped 9; count of bases not matched to a gene: 14. Germline CDR1 is LNHDA and CDR2 is SQIVND (reference sequence). DNA for the CDR3: TGTGCCAGTAGAATACTCGGGGACAGGGGATTGGGGCCCCAGCATTTT. This sequence encodes CASRILGDRGLGPQHF.

The chain recombines TRBV9 with TRBJ1-5; D may be TRBD1 (5 bases). Looked up from germline, CDR1 is SGDLS and CDR2 is YYNGEE. The length of the CDR3 is 15 residues. Between the trimmed V and J ends, which lost 4 bases and 2 bases, there was a span of 13 bases. This CDR3 is CASSPGGVRNQPQHF. The CDR3 DNA sequence: TGTGCCAGCAGCCCCGGGGGGGTTCGCAATCAGCCCCAGCATTTT.